One sample yielded the 26 T cell receptor beta chains listed below, sequenced in a study of neoadjuvant nivolumab and ipilimumab in lung cancer. Here immunoSEQ multiplex PCR was the method, and the copy in TCRdb shows in-frame clones only, minus some. The repertoire holds approximately 29,000 clones, with just over 90% as singletons. This material consisted of peripheral blood, taken after neoadjuvant nivolumab, alone or with ipilimumab, at or shortly before surgery. These TCRs come from an adult with non-small cell lung cancer.

The chain recombines TRBV2 with TRBJ2-1, with 7 bases aligning to TRBD2. Germline V gene sequence: CDR1 SNHLY, CDR2 FYNNEI. The CDR3 contains 13 residues. J lost 6 bases, V lost 8 bases, and 7 bases had no gene match. CDR3 DNA sequence: TGTGCCAGCGCCAGCGGGGTTTTCAATGAGCAGTTCTTC. Its protein product is CASASGVFNEQFF.

This clone was observed a few times. The J gene is TRBJ2-3, the V gene TRBV7-6; D might be TRBD2 (6 bases). Trimming took off 1 base at V and 3 bases at J, with 11 bases between the two ends. Germline loops: CDR1 SGHVS, CDR2 FNYEAQ. This CDR3 has 15 residues. As DNA, the CDR3 is TGTGCCAGCAGCTTAGGCGGGACTCAGACAGATACGCAGTATTTT. Amino acid sequence: CASSLGGTQTDTQYF.

The chain carries TRBV5-1 and TRBJ2-5; D not resolved. From germline, CDR1 is SGHRS and CDR2 YFSETQ. V lost 3 bases and J 5 bases, leaving 5 bases between the germline ends. The CDR3 extends over 11 amino acids. DNA of the CDR3: TGCGCCAGCAGCTCCCCGGAGACCCAGTACTTC. Its translation: CASSSPETQYF.

The chain is built from TRBV29-1 and TRBJ2-7, with TRBD1 identical over 10 bases. V dropped 1 base and J dropped 2; count of bases not matched to a gene: 5. Germline loops: CDR1 SQVTM, CDR2 ANQGSEA. The CDR3 extends over 15 amino acids. The CDR3 loop reads CSVEVPGQGTYEQYF. The DNA for the CDR3 is TGCAGCGTTGAAGTTCCGGGACAGGGGACCTACGAGCAGTACTTC.

CDR3 nucleotides: TGTGCCAGCAGCCCCCGACTAGCGGGGGGGAGGGAGACCCAGTACTTC. Protein: CASSPRLAGGRETQYF. The V call is TRBV9, the J call TRBJ2-5; 14 bases match TRBD2. V dropped 4 bases and J dropped 5; count of bases not matched to a gene: 7. There are 16 residues in the CDR3. Germline V gene lookup returns CDR1 SGDLS and CDR2 YYNGEE. Full variable domain (rest looked up from reference TRBV9 and TRBJ2-5): DSGVTQTPKHLITATGQRVTLRCSPRSGDLSVYWYQQSLDQGLQFLIQYYNGEERAKGNILERFSAQQFPDLHSELNLSSLELGDSALYFCASSPRLAGGRETQYFGPGTRLLVL.

V gene TRBV9 combines with J gene TRBJ2-1; 9 bases agree with TRBD2. Unmatched junction bases numbered 7, after V lost 3 bases and J lost 6 bases. The germline V gene has CDR1 SGDLS and CDR2 YYNGEE. This CDR3 comprises 15 residues. CDR3 in DNA: TGTGCCAGCAGCGCGCCGGGACTAGCAGTCAATGAGCAGTTCTTC. Its translation is CASSAPGLAVNEQFF.

This rearrangement joins TRBV29-1 to TRBJ2-6; 12 nucleotides align to TRBD1. CDR1 SQVTM and CDR2 ANQGSEA come from the germline V gene. Germline trimming cut 5 bases from V and 2 bases from J; bases unmatched to any gene: 4. The CDR3 runs 16 residues. The CDR3 sequence: CSVSGTGGAGANVLTF. In nucleotides, the CDR3 is TGCAGCGTTTCCGGGACAGGGGGCGCTGGGGCCAACGTCCTGACTTTC.

This sequence joins TRBV14 and TRBJ2-1; D perhaps matches TRBD1 (5 bases). The CDR3 extends over 14 amino acids. The germline V and J ends were trimmed by 3 bases and 3 bases, with 9 bases remaining between them. Germline V CDR1 and CDR2: SGHDN, FVKESK. In DNA, the CDR3 is TGTGCCAGCAGCCACACGACAGTCTACAATGAGCAGTTCTTC. Residues: CASSHTTVYNEQFF.

This clone was found once. The gene calls are TRBV18 and TRBJ1-2, with a tentative D call TRBD1 (6 bases). Trimming cost V 3 bases and J 3 bases, with 11 bases left between them. Germline lookup yields CDR1 KGHSH and CDR2 LQKENI. CDR3 length equals 14 residues. As DNA, the CDR3 is TGTGCCAGCTCACCCGGACAGCTTTACTATGGCTACACCTTC. Translated, it gives CASSPGQLYYGYTF.

As concerns this clone: At the DNA level, this CDR3 is encoded by other sequences in the same sample as well. The chain combines TRBV4-2 with TRBJ2-1; 7 nucleotides line up with TRBD2. Germline assignment: CDR1 LGHNA and CDR2 YNFKEQ. Trimming took 0 bases from V and 4 from J; bases not matched to a gene: 3. The CDR3 sequence is 15 residues long. As DNA, the CDR3 is TGTGCCAGCAGCCAAGATCGAGCGGGGTACAATGAGCAGTTCTTC. Protein product: CASSQDRAGYNEQFF.

This chain uses TRBV7-9 with TRBJ2-2, with 10 bases identical to TRBD1. The CDR3 is made up of 16 amino acids. Trimming cost V 0 bases and J 7 bases; bases outside gene matches: 5. CDR1 is SEHNR, CDR2 FQNEAQ, per germline (reference sequence). CDR3 protein: CASSLAGTGAVGELFF. CDR3 bases: TGTGCCAGCAGCTTAGCCGGGACAGGGGCTGTCGGGGAGCTGTTTTTT.

This clone was seen a handful of times. V gene TRBV7-9 combines with J gene TRBJ1-4; D unclear. The CDR3 is 14 amino acids. Germline-derived CDR1 and CDR2 are SEHNR and FQNEAQ (reference sequence). Trimming removed 8 bases at V and 8 bases at J, with 18 bases between. CDR3 loop: CASDLGGIQEKLFF. The CDR3 DNA sequence: TGTGCCAGCGACCTGGGAGGGATTCAGGAAAAACTGTTTTTT.

The chain combines TRBV6-5 with TRBJ2-7; TRBD1 might be the D (6 bases). V was pared by 2 bases and J by 1 base, with 9 bases between. Germline assignment: CDR1 MNHEY and CDR2 SVGAGI. This CDR3 is 14 amino acids long. CDR3 in DNA: TGTGCCAGCAGTTACATAGGACAGTCCTACGAGCAGTACTTC. Protein product: CASSYIGQSYEQYF.

J is TRBJ2-7 and V is TRBV6-5, with a weak D call TRBD1 (6 bases). The CDR3 is made up of 15 amino acids. The germline gives CDR1 MNHEY, CDR2 SVGAGI. Trimming pared 0 bases from V and 1 base from J, leaving 10 bases between. CDR3 sequence: CASSYSGQGSYEQYF. In DNA form, the CDR3 reads TGTGCCAGCAGTTACTCCGGGCAGGGGTCCTACGAGCAGTACTTC.

The sample holds one count of this clone. This rearrangement joins TRBV2 to TRBJ1-6; 11 nucleotides align to TRBD1. Trimming at V came to 5 bases and at J to 0 bases, leaving 9 bases not matched to a gene. The V gene's germline CDR1 is SNHLY and CDR2 FYNNEI. The CDR3 is 19 amino acids. The CDR3 reads CASSRDRGYGPSYNSPLHF. Written as DNA, the CDR3 is TGTGCCAGCAGTCGGGACAGGGGGTATGGACCCTCCTATAATTCACCCCTCCACTTT.

The chain is built from TRBV18 and TRBJ2-4, with D perhaps assigned TRBD1 or TRBD2 (5 bases each). The germline V gene has CDR1 KGHSH and CDR2 LQKENI. The CDR3 length is 14 residues. The V gene lost 0 bases and the J gene lost 4 bases, with 7 bases spanning the gap. The CDR3 is CASSPPGPKNIQYF. CDR3 bases: TGTGCCAGCTCACCACCGGGACCGAAAAACATTCAGTACTTC.

The CDR3 spells CASSLALQFTYEQYF. CDR3 in DNA: TGTGCCAGCAGCTTAGCGCTCCAGTTTACCTACGAGCAGTACTTC. The rearrangement uses TRBV7-2 and TRBJ2-7; D gene unclear. The CDR3 contains 15 residues. The germline V gene has CDR1 SGHTA and CDR2 FQGNSA. V was cut by 0 bases and J by 2 bases, with 11 bases left in between.

The CDR3 protein is CASSPIGQGQPQHF. The CDR3 DNA follows: TGTGCCAGCTCACCCATCGGACAGGGCCAGCCCCAGCATTTT. The chain links TRBV18 to TRBJ1-5, with 8 positions matching TRBD1. Germline V gene sequence: CDR1 KGHSH, CDR2 LQKENI. Unmatched junction bases numbered 5, after V lost 3 bases and J lost 7 bases. The length of the CDR3 is 14 residues.

This chain links TRBV4-1 with TRBJ2-3; D might be TRBD1 or TRBD2, each matching 6 bases. Trimming pared 0 bases from V and 4 bases from J, leaving 17 bases between. The CDR3 totals 17 residues. Per germline, CDR1 MGHRA and CDR2 YSYEKL. Here the CDR3 DNA reads TGCGCCAGCAGCCAAGATGAACCCGGGGGCCTCGCAGATACGCAGTATTTT. Its protein product is CASSQDEPGGLADTQYF.

The gene calls are TRBV4-2 and TRBJ2-7; possible D gene TRBD2, 6 bases. Looked up from germline, CDR1 is LGHNA and CDR2 is YNFKEQ. V was pared by 0 bases and J by 4 bases, with 19 bases between. This CDR3 has 17 amino acids. Here the CDR3 DNA reads TGTGCCAGCAGCCAAGAGTTAGCGGAATACTCTCCTTACGAGCAGTACTTC. It specifies CASSQELAEYSPYEQYF.

The chain uses TRBV5-1 and TRBJ1-6, with 9 bases aligning to TRBD1. This CDR3 is 13 amino acids long. With V trimmed by 6 bases and J by 10 bases, 5 bases remained unmatched. Germline V lookup: CDR1 SGHRS, CDR2 YFSETQ. CDR3 sequence: CASKGTGSSPLHF. The CDR3 coding sequence is TGCGCCAGCAAGGGGACAGGGTCGTCACCCCTCCACTTT.

The CDR3 is CASARNSNQPQHF. The CDR3 DNA sequence: TGTGCCAGCGCCCGAAATAGCAATCAGCCCCAGCATTTT. The V gene is TRBV7-3, the J gene TRBJ1-5; D ambiguous. This CDR3 comprises 13 residues. V dropped 8 bases and J dropped 0 bases, with 8 bases sitting between them. Germline CDR1 SGHTA, CDR2 FQGTGA.

This clone was seen a handful of times. This chain joins TRBV4-1 and TRBJ2-4, with 10 bases matching TRBD1. Germline CDR1 and CDR2: MGHRA and YSYEKL. CDR3 length: 19 amino acids. The V gene end was trimmed by 0 bases and the J gene end by 1 base; junction bases not matched to a gene: 9. The CDR3 nucleotides read TGCGCCAGCAGCCAAGATAAGGGACAGGGGTTTGGGGCCAAAAACATTCAGTACTTC. It codes for CASSQDKGQGFGAKNIQYF.

The rearrangement links TRBV5-6 to TRBJ2-7, with 9 bases fitting TRBD2. The CDR3 consists of 15 residues. Losses at the gene ends were 0 bases for V and 2 bases for J; bases not matched to a gene: 3. Germline V gene data show CDR1 as SGHDT and CDR2 as YYEEEE. The CDR3 sequence: CASSLGAGGTYEQYF. Here the CDR3 DNA reads TGTGCCAGCAGCTTGGGGGCGGGGGGGACCTACGAGCAGTACTTC. The full variable domain, its missing parts supplied by reference TRBV5-6 and TRBJ2-7, is DAGVTQSPTHLIKTRGQQVTLRCSPKSGHDTVSWYQQALGQGPQFIFQYYEEEERQRGNFPDRFSGHQFPNYSSELNVNALLLGDSALYLCASSLGAGGTYEQYFGPGTRLTVT.

The chain combines TRBV10-2 with TRBJ2-7, with D perhaps matching TRBD2 (6 bases). The germline gives CDR1 WSHSY, CDR2 SAAADI. Trimming removed 6 bases from V and 0 bases from J, with 15 bases in between. The CDR3 is 15 residues long. The chain's CDR3 is CASRPSGLGSYEQYF. The CDR3 DNA sequence: TGCGCCAGCAGACCCTCGGGACTGGGCTCCTACGAGCAGTACTTC.

The J gene is TRBJ2-6, the V gene TRBV5-4; D is perhaps TRBD2 (5 bases). CDR3 size: 15 residues. V gave up 4 bases and J gave up 0 bases, with 8 bases separating them. Germline V lookup: CDR1 SGHNT, CDR2 YYREEE (reference sequence). The CDR3: CASSRRDSGANVLTF. For the CDR3, the DNA is TGTGCCAGCAGCCGCCGGGACTCTGGGGCCAACGTCCTGACTTTC.